Each of the 9 T cell receptor beta chains below was sequenced from the same sample in a study of T cells in Graves' hyperthyroidism and ophthalmopathy. Template material for amplifying TCR beta CDR3 regions consisted of RNA transcripts. Using the HTBI primer set, a first-round RT-PCR was run on the TCR CDR3. TCRdb passed the multiplex PCR reads through MiXCR, listing each CDR3 protein once. The repertoire consists of roughly 840,000 distinct CDR3 sequences, with 38% occurring once and the leading ten covering about 8.9%. The sample comprised blood. These TCRs come from a man aged 18 to 35 with Graves' hyperthyroidism.

The rearrangement uses TRBV4-1 and TRBJ1-4; no clear D. V was shortened by 0 bases and J by 6 bases, with 11 bases between the two germline ends. CDR3 length: 15 residues. From germline, CDR1 is MGHRA and CDR2 YSYEKL. The CDR3 sequence: CASSQERGPDEKLFF. DNA of the CDR3: TGCGCCAGCAGCCAAGAACGAGGGCCCGATGAAAAACTGTTTTTT.

Only a few counts were recorded for this clonotype. The chain has TRBV13 and TRBJ1-6; the match to TRBD1 covers 11 bases. J lost 10 bases, V lost 0 bases, and 5 bases had no gene match. CDR1 PRHDT and CDR2 FYEKMQ come from the germline V gene (reference sequence). This CDR3 contains 16 residues. DNA of the CDR3: TGTGCCAGCAGCTTAGGAGGGACAGGGGGGCGCTCACCCCTCCACTTT. Translating it yields CASSLGGTGGRSPLHF.

This rearrangement joins TRBV15 to TRBJ1-2, with TRBD1 as a possible D gene (6 bases). The germline CDR1 and CDR2 sequences are LNHNV and YYDKDF (reference sequence). The CDR3 runs 15 residues. V lost 1 base and J lost 6, with 15 bases in between. The DNA for the CDR3 is TGTGCCACCAGCAGAGCGGAGGGGGTTGACCATGGCTACACCTTC. Encoded protein: CATSRAEGVDHGYTF.

This clonotype was recorded only once. A much larger clone is a single base away; this may be a read error. V and J are TRBV9 and TRBJ1-3; TRBD1 is a possible D gene (6 bases). The CDR3 has 14 amino acids. The germline V gene encodes CDR1 SGDLS and CDR2 YYNGEE. V lost 3 bases and J lost 4, with 11 bases in between. The DNA of the CDR3 is TGTGCCAGCAGCGGCGGGACACCCGGAAACACCATATATTTT. Translation: CASSGGTPGNTIYF.

The chain has TRBV7-3 and TRBJ1-6; no reliable D call. The CDR3 sequence is 13 residues long. Germline V CDR1 and CDR2: SGHTA, FQGTGA. V was shortened by 4 bases and J by 7 bases, with 8 bases between the two germline ends. CDR3 residues: CASSSRENSPLHF. CDR3 bases: TGTGCCAGCAGCTCCCGGGAAAATTCACCCCTCCACTTT.

This chain joins TRBV9 and TRBJ2-7; TRBD2 agrees at 14 bases. Germline CDR1 and CDR2: SGDLS and YYNGEE. The CDR3 extends over 16 amino acids. V gave up 0 bases and J gave up 4 bases; unmatched junction bases: 3. Written as DNA, the CDR3 is TGTGCCAGCAGCGTAGGGGGACTAGCGGGAGATTACGAGCAGTACTTC. This sequence encodes CASSVGGLAGDYEQYF. Full variable domain (rest looked up from reference TRBV9 and TRBJ2-7): DSGVTQTPKHLITATGQRVTLRCSPRSGDLSVYWYQQSLDQGLQFLIQYYNGEERAKGNILERFSAQQFPDLHSELNLSSLELGDSALYFCASSVGGLAGDYEQYFGPGTRLTVT.

This clonotype was seen a few times. The chain carries TRBV7-9 and TRBJ2-5; D tentatively reads TRBD1 or TRBD2 (5 bases each). The ends were cut back, 6 bases at V and 1 base at J, with 15 bases in the middle. CDR1 SEHNR and CDR2 FQNEAQ come from the germline V gene (reference sequence). The CDR3 loop spans 15 amino acids. The CDR3: CASSGSGGPQETQYF. CDR3 sequence (DNA): TGTGCCAGCAGTGGATCTGGGGGACCCCAAGAGACCCAGTACTTC.

This clonotype was counted at least ten times. J is TRBJ2-7 and V is TRBV10-3; TRBD2 matches at 8 bases. The length of the CDR3 is 14 residues. V lost 7 bases and J lost 0; bases outside the gene matches: 5. Germline V gives CDR1 ENHRY, CDR2 SYGVKD. CDR3 in amino acids: CAIIDGGVSYEQYF. CDR3 nucleotides: TGTGCCATCATCGACGGGGGGGTCTCCTACGAGCAGTACTTC.

This clonotype was seen only a few times. V usage is TRBV20-1 and J usage is TRBJ2-5; possibly TRBD2 for D (6 bases). This CDR3 region has 14 residues. Trimming removed 3 bases at V and 4 bases at J, with 15 bases between. CDR1 and CDR2 (germline): DFQATT, SNEGSKA (reference sequence). The CDR3 bases are TGCAGTGCTAGTCCTCCGGAGGGCCTAGAGACCCAGTACTTC. Amino acids: CSASPPEGLETQYF.